The sample holds many counts of the clone carrying this T cell receptor beta chain. Its antigen remains unknown. This sample stems from a study of T-cell reconstitution after alpha-beta-depleted transplantation in children. This CDR3 has 13 amino acids. V shed 5 bases and J 6 bases; nucleotides not matched to a gene: 6. Per germline, CDR1 SGHDT and CDR2 YYEEEE. General study points: It was newly produced T cells that mostly accounted for T-cell counts and diversity one year after transplant.

During its preparation, the TCRbeta library received unique molecular identifiers. TCRdb fed the PCR reads into MiXCR, producing one record per CDR3 protein. The sample has 120,000 to 150,000 distinct CDR3 sequences, about 9% seen once. V and J are TRBV5-6 and TRBJ2-7; 9 bases line up with TRBD1. This TCR derives from a female patient between 2 and 15 years old who had a stem cell transplant for congenital amegakaryocytic thrombocytopenia, so the T cells may come from the graft donor. The sample consisted of PBMCs, mostly from graft donor cells, taken 180 days after TCRalphabeta/CD19-depleted stem cell transplant. In DNA, the CDR3 is TGTGCCAGCAGTCAATACAGGGGGCTCGAGCAGTACTTC. This gives the protein CASSQYRGLEQYF.